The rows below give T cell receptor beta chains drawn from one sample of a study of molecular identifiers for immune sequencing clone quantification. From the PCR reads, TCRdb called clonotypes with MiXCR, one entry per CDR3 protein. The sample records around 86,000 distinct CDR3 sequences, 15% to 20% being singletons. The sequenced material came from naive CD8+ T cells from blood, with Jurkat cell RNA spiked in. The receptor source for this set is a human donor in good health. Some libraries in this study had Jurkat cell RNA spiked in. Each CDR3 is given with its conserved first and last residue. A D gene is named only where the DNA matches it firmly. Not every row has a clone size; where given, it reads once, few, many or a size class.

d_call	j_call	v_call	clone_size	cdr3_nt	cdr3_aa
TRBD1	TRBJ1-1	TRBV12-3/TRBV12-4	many	TGTGCCAGCAGTATCGGACAGGGGAACACTGAAGCTTTCTTT	CASSIGQGNTEAFF
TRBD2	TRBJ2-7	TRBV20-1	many	TGCAGTGCTGCGGGGGAACTTGACGAGCAGTACTTC	CSAAGELDEQYF
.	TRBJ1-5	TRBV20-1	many	TGCAGTGCTAGGTTGGTGGCAGGGCATAGCAATCAGCCCCAGCATTTT	CSARLVAGHSNQPQHF
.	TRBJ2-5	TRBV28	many	TGTGCCAGCACTTTCAGGGGCTTAGGGGAGACCCAGTACTTC	CASTFRGLGETQYF
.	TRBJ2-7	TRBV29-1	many	TGCAGCGTTGAGGACGACCGGGACACAACCTACGAGCAGTACTTC	CSVEDDRDTTYEQYF
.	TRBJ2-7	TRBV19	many	TGTGCCAGTAGCGCGGGACAGACCTACGAGCAGTACTTC	CASSAGQTYEQYF
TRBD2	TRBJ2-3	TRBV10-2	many	TGCGCCAGCAGTCCGGGACTAGCTGCAGATACGCAGTATTTT	CASSPGLAADTQYF
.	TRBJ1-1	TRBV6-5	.	TGTGCCAGCAGTCTCGCGGGGGGCCAGAACACTGAAGCTTTCTTT	CASSLAGGQNTEAFF
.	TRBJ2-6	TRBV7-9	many	TGTGCCAGCAGTCGCACCTCCGGGGCCAACGTCCTGACTTTC	CASSRTSGANVLTF
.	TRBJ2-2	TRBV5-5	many	TGTGCCAGCAGCTTCATTTGGGGGAACGGGGAGCTGTTTTTT	CASSFIWGNGELFF
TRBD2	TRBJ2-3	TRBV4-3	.	TGCGCCAGCAGCCGAGACGCGGGCGCGGGGGGCACAGATACGCAGTATTTT	CASSRDAGAGGTDTQYF
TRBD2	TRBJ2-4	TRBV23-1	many	TGCGCCAGCAGGCCCAAAAGGACTAGCGGGAGGCGGCGGGAAACCAAAAACATTCAGTACTTC	CASRPKRTSGRRRETKNIQYF
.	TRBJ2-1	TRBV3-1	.	TGTGCCAGCAGCCCTAGCTGGAGCTCCTACAATGAGCAGTTCTTC	CASSPSWSSYNEQFF
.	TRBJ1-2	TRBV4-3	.	TGCGCCAGCAGCCCCGGCGGATCGATTGAGGCTAACTATGGCTACACCTTC	CASSPGGSIEANYGYTF
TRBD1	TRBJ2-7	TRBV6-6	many	TGTGCCAGCAGTTACTCAGACAGGGCCTACGAGCAGTACTTC	CASSYSDRAYEQYF
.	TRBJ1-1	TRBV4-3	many	TGCGCCAGCAGCCAAGGACCCGGGGGGCAGGACACTGAAGCTTTCTTT	CASSQGPGGQDTEAFF
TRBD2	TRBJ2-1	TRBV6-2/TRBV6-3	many	TGTGCCAGCAAGCCGGGACTAACCAATGAGCAGTTCTTC	CASKPGLTNEQFF
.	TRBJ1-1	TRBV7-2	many	TGTGCCAGCAGCTTAAGCCTTGAAGCTTTCTTT	CASSLSLEAFF
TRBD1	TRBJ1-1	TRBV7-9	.	TGTGCCAGCAGCTTGGGACAGAGCGAAGCTTTCTTT	CASSLGQSEAFF
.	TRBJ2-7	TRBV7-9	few	TGTGCCAGCAGCTTAACTACCTACGAGCAGTACTTC	CASSLTTYEQYF
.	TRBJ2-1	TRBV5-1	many	TGCGCCAGCAGCTTGGCCGAGAATGAGCAGTTCTTC	CASSLAENEQFF
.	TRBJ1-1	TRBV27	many	TGTGCCAGCAGTTTATTGGGCGGCCCCATGAACACTGAAGCTTTCTTT	CASSLLGGPMNTEAFF
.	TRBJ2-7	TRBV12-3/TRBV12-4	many	TGTGCCAGCAGTTTCGGGGGCCCGGGGGTTACCTACGAGCAGTACTTC	CASSFGGPGVTYEQYF
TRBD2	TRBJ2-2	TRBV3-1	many	TGTGCCAGCAGCCAGTCCTGGACTAGCGGGAACACCGGGGAGCTGTTTTTT	CASSQSWTSGNTGELFF
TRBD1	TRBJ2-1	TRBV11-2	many	TGTGCCAGCAGCTTCGGGACAGGGGGCATAGAGCAGTTCTTC	CASSFGTGGIEQFF
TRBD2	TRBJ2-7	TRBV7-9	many	TGTGCCAGCAGCCCATCGACTAGCCCTGGCGAGCAGTACTTC	CASSPSTSPGEQYF
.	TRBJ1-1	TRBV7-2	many	TGTGCCAGCAGTCCCAGAGACCTGAACACTGAAGCTTTCTTT	CASSPRDLNTEAFF
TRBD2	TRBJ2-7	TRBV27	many	TGTGCCAGCAGGGTAACTAGCGGGGGGTCCTACGAGCAGTACTTC	CASRVTSGGSYEQYF
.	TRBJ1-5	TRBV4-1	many	TGCGCCAGCAGCCAAATTCCAGAGGGGCCAAGGCCCCAGCATTTT	CASSQIPEGPRPQHF
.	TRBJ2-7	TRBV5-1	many	TGCGCCAGCAGCTTCGCCCAGGGAGGCGCCTACGAGCAGTACTTC	CASSFAQGGAYEQYF
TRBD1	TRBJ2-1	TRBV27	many	TGTGCCAGCGGAATCCCGGGACAGGGTGTTGTCAATGAGCAGTTCTTC	CASGIPGQGVVNEQFF
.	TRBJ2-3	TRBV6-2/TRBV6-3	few	TGTGCCAGCTTTAGGAAGGGGATGAGCACAGATACGCAGTATTTT	CASFRKGMSTDTQYF
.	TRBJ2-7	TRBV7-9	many	TGTGCCAGCAGCTCCCCCCAGACACATTCCTACGAGCAGTACTTC	CASSSPQTHSYEQYF
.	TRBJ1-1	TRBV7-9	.	TGTGCCAGCAGCGAACCCCCAGGGTCTGGCACTGAAGCTTTCTTT	CASSEPPGSGTEAFF
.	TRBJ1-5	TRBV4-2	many	TGTGCCAGCAGCCAAGAAAAGGCAGGGCCTCAGCCCCAGCATTTT	CASSQEKAGPQPQHF
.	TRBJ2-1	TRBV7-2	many	TGTGCCAGCAGCTCTCCAGCAGCGGCTTACAATGAGCAGTTCTTC	CASSSPAAAYNEQFF
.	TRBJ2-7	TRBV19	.	TGTGCCAGTAGTCCTCAGGGGAGCGAGCAGTACTTC	CASSPQGSEQYF
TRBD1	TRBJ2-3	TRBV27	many	TGTGCCAGCAGCGGTGACAGGGGCGATACGCAGTATTTT	CASSGDRGDTQYF
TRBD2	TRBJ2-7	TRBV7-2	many	TGTGCCAGCAGCTTTAAGGGACTAGCGGCCTACGAGCAGTACTTC	CASSFKGLAAYEQYF
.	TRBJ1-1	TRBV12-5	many	TGTGCTAGTGGTGGACAGTACACTGAAGCTTTCTTT	CASGGQYTEAFF
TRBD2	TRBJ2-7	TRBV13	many	TGTGCCAGCAGCCCACTAGCGGGAGACGAGCAGTACTTC	CASSPLAGDEQYF
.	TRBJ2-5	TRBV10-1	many	TGCGCCAGCAGTGAGTACCGGGCCAACCGAGAAGAGACCCAGTACTTC	CASSEYRANREETQYF
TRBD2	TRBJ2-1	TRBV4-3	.	TGCGCCAGCAGCCGCAGACTAGCGGGGGTCGAGGATGAGCAGTTCTTC	CASSRRLAGVEDEQFF
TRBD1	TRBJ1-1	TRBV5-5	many	TGTGCCAGCAGTTGGACAGGGGACACTGAAGCTTTCTTT	CASSWTGDTEAFF
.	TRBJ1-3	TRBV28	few	TGTGCCAGCAGTGAACGACAGTTTACCCACTCTGGAAACACCATATATTTT	CASSERQFTHSGNTIYF
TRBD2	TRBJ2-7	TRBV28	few	TGTGCCAGCAGTTGGCAACTACGGGGCCGGGGAGGGTACGAGCAGTACTTC	CASSWQLRGRGGYEQYF
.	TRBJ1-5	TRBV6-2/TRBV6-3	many	TGTGCCAGCAGGCAAGGACAAGGTAGCAATCAGCCCCAGCATTTT	CASRQGQGSNQPQHF
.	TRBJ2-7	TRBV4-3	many	TGCGCCAGCAGCCCCGGGACGGGGAACTACGAGCAGTACTTC	CASSPGTGNYEQYF
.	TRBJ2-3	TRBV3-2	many	TGTGCCAGCAGCCCCCCCATCATGTACGCAGATACGCAGTATTTT	CASSPPIMYADTQYF
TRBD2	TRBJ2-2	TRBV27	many	TGTGCCAGCAGGCCGGGACTAGCGGGAGGGACTAACACCGGGGAGCTGTTTTTT	CASRPGLAGGTNTGELFF
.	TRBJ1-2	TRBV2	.	TGTGCCAGCAGTGCAGGTTCCTCACTTTATGGCTACACCTTC	CASSAGSSLYGYTF
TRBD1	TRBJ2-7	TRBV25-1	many	TGTGCCAGCGGGGAGACAGGGGGGTACGAGCAGTACTTC	CASGETGGYEQYF
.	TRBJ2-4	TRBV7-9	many	TGTGCCAGCAGCACCGGGACTCCCCTCCCGGTCATTCAGTACTTC	CASSTGTPLPVIQYF
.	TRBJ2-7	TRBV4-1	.	TGCGCCAGCAGCCAGACAGCGGGACAGCGCTACGAGCAGTACTTC	CASSQTAGQRYEQYF